This is a list of T cell receptor beta chains from one sample in a study of response to subunit inactivated influenza vaccine. TCRdb re-called the RT-PCR reads through MiXCR, storing one row per CDR3 protein. The repertoire holds more than 700,000 distinct CDR3 sequences, with approximately 22% as singletons. The sequencing used PBMCs from blood, collected about 5 days after vaccination. These receptors all come from a man in his fifties or sixties who received an inactivated influenza vaccine. Each CDR3 is given with its conserved first and last residue. A D gene is named only where the DNA matches it firmly. Not all rows give a size; the values are once, few, many and, for expanded clones, a class.

j_call: TRBJ1-5; d_call: NA; v_call: TRBV2; clone_size: NA; cdr3_aa: CASSEGAYSNQPQHF; cdr3_nt: TGTGCCAGCAGTGAGGGGGCTTATAGCAATCAGCCCCAGCATTTT
j_call: TRBJ2-3; d_call: NA; v_call: TRBV7-9; clone_size: few; cdr3_aa: CASSPQLLGGRADTQYF; cdr3_nt: TGTGCCAGCAGCCCACAACTCCTGGGGGGCAGGGCAGATACGCAGTATTTT
j_call: TRBJ2-5; d_call: TRBD2; v_call: TRBV5-1; clone_size: NA; cdr3_aa: CASSLSGTSGGRETQYF; cdr3_nt: TGCGCCAGCAGCTTGTCGGGAACTAGCGGTGGGAGGGAGACCCAGTACTTC
j_call: TRBJ2-2; d_call: TRBD2; v_call: TRBV7-3; clone_size: NA; cdr3_aa: CASTIKIAGGNTGELFF; cdr3_nt: TGTGCCAGCACCATTAAGATAGCGGGAGGGAACACCGGGGAGCTGTTTTTT
j_call: TRBJ1-2; d_call: NA; v_call: TRBV4-1; clone_size: many; cdr3_aa: CASSQDTGIYGYTF; cdr3_nt: TGCGCCAGCAGCCAAGATACAGGGATCTATGGCTACACCTTC
j_call: TRBJ2-3; d_call: NA; v_call: TRBV7-3; clone_size: few; cdr3_aa: CASAEGRGDTQYF; cdr3_nt: TGTGCCAGCGCGGAGGGCCGGGGAGATACGCAGTATTTT
j_call: TRBJ2-7; d_call: NA; v_call: TRBV18; clone_size: few; cdr3_aa: CASSPLDDYEQYF; cdr3_nt: TGTGCCAGCTCACCACTTGATGATTACGAGCAGTACTTC
j_call: TRBJ2-1; d_call: NA; v_call: TRBV3-1; clone_size: NA; cdr3_aa: CASSLTSKGEQFF; cdr3_nt: TGTGCCAGCAGCCTCACTAGCAAAGGAGAGCAGTTCTTC
j_call: TRBJ2-2; d_call: NA; v_call: TRBV7-9; clone_size: NA; cdr3_aa: CASSLVAFTGELFF; cdr3_nt: TGTGCCAGCAGCTTAGTAGCTTTCACCGGGGAGCTGTTTTTT
j_call: TRBJ1-1; d_call: NA; v_call: TRBV5-1; clone_size: NA; cdr3_aa: CASSLEGRDFYEAFF; cdr3_nt: TGCGCCAGCAGCTTGGAGGGCAGGGATTTCTATGAAGCTTTCTTT
j_call: TRBJ2-2; d_call: NA; v_call: TRBV20-1; clone_size: NA; cdr3_aa: CSARDRGAGGELFF; cdr3_nt: TGCAGTGCTAGAGATCGGGGGGCCGGCGGGGAGCTGTTTTTT
j_call: TRBJ2-1; d_call: TRBD2; v_call: TRBV28; clone_size: NA; cdr3_aa: CASIGTSGYNEQFF; cdr3_nt: TGTGCCAGCATCGGGACTAGCGGATACAATGAGCAGTTCTTC
j_call: TRBJ2-1; d_call: TRBD2; v_call: TRBV5-1; clone_size: many; cdr3_aa: CASSYRLAEYNEQFF; cdr3_nt: TGCGCCAGCAGCTACCGACTAGCGGAGTACAATGAGCAGTTCTTC
j_call: TRBJ1-6; d_call: NA; v_call: TRBV7-9; clone_size: few; cdr3_aa: CASSPGAGYDSPLHF; cdr3_nt: TGTGCCAGCAGCCCTGGGGCCGGCTACGATTCACCCCTCCACTTT
j_call: TRBJ1-2; d_call: TRBD1; v_call: TRBV2; clone_size: few; cdr3_aa: CASMSLRDSFYGYTF; cdr3_nt: TGTGCCAGCATGAGTCTCCGGGACAGCTTCTATGGCTACACCTTC
j_call: TRBJ2-1; d_call: NA; v_call: TRBV7-2; clone_size: few; cdr3_aa: CASSLREVHGEQFF; cdr3_nt: TGTGCCAGCAGCTTACGCGAAGTTCATGGTGAGCAGTTCTTC
j_call: TRBJ2-2; d_call: NA; v_call: TRBV12-3/TRBV12-4; clone_size: few; cdr3_aa: CASTRGSGELFF; cdr3_nt: TGTGCCAGCACCCGGGGATCCGGGGAGCTGTTTTTT
j_call: TRBJ2-6; d_call: NA; v_call: TRBV28; clone_size: NA; cdr3_aa: CASGLNLRVKVSGANVLTF; cdr3_nt: TGTGCCAGCGGATTAAACCTCAGGGTGAAGGTCTCTGGGGCCAACGTCCTGACTTTC
j_call: TRBJ1-5; d_call: NA; v_call: TRBV20-1; clone_size: few; cdr3_aa: CSARDLRTDSNQPQHF; cdr3_nt: TGCAGTGCTAGAGATCTTCGGACAGATAGCAATCAGCCCCAGCATTTT
j_call: TRBJ1-1; d_call: NA; v_call: TRBV5-1; clone_size: few; cdr3_aa: CASSPSGEEGTEAFF; cdr3_nt: TGCGCCAGCAGCCCAAGCGGGGAAGAGGGCACTGAAGCTTTCTTT
j_call: TRBJ1-2; d_call: NA; v_call: TRBV12-3/TRBV12-4; clone_size: NA; cdr3_aa: CASSFRVGYGYTF; cdr3_nt: TGTGCCAGCAGTTTCAGGGTGGGCTATGGCTACACCTTC
j_call: TRBJ2-7; d_call: NA; v_call: TRBV12-3/TRBV12-4; clone_size: many; cdr3_aa: CASSFGRSSYEQYF; cdr3_nt: TGTGCCAGCAGTTTCGGACGGAGCTCCTACGAGCAGTACTTC
j_call: TRBJ2-1; d_call: TRBD2; v_call: TRBV5-1; clone_size: few; cdr3_aa: CASMRTSGSDEQFF; cdr3_nt: TGCGCCAGCATGAGGACTAGCGGGAGTGATGAGCAGTTCTTC
j_call: TRBJ2-3; d_call: NA; v_call: TRBV5-5; clone_size: NA; cdr3_aa: CASTRRDFYTDTQYF; cdr3_nt: TGTGCCAGCACCCGACGGGACTTTTACACAGATACGCAGTATTTT
j_call: TRBJ2-1; d_call: NA; v_call: TRBV3-1; clone_size: few; cdr3_aa: CASSQEYVYGNEQFF; cdr3_nt: TGTGCCAGCAGCCAAGAATACGTCTACGGGAATGAGCAGTTCTTC
j_call: TRBJ2-1; d_call: TRBD2; v_call: TRBV12-3/TRBV12-4; clone_size: many; cdr3_aa: CASRLTSGVYEQFF; cdr3_nt: TGTGCCAGCAGGTTGACTAGCGGGGTGTACGAGCAGTTCTTC
j_call: TRBJ2-3; d_call: TRBD1; v_call: TRBV12-3/TRBV12-4; clone_size: few; cdr3_aa: CASRLTGGDTQYF; cdr3_nt: TGTGCCAGCAGGCTAACAGGGGGAGATACGCAGTATTTT
j_call: TRBJ2-3; d_call: NA; v_call: TRBV20-1; clone_size: few; cdr3_aa: CSARPGGRRDTQYF; cdr3_nt: TGCAGTGCTAGGCCGGGCGGCCGTAGAGATACGCAGTATTTT
j_call: TRBJ2-5; d_call: NA; v_call: TRBV24-1; clone_size: many; cdr3_aa: CATSDLMFGGQETQYF; cdr3_nt: TGTGCCACCAGTGATTTAATGTTCGGGGGGCAGGAGACCCAGTACTTC
j_call: TRBJ1-2; d_call: NA; v_call: TRBV28; clone_size: NA; cdr3_aa: CASSLSSDGYTF; cdr3_nt: TGTGCCAGCAGTTTATCTAGCGATGGCTACACCTTC
j_call: TRBJ1-4; d_call: NA; v_call: TRBV12-3/TRBV12-4; clone_size: NA; cdr3_aa: CASSFSNSRNEKLFF; cdr3_nt: TGTGCCAGCAGTTTTAGTAACAGCCGTAATGAAAAACTGTTTTTT
j_call: TRBJ1-1; d_call: NA; v_call: TRBV25-1; clone_size: NA; cdr3_aa: CASTGAGWGTEAFF; cdr3_nt: TGTGCCAGCACGGGGGCAGGGTGGGGCACTGAAGCTTTCTTT
j_call: TRBJ2-3; d_call: TRBD2; v_call: TRBV5-1; clone_size: few; cdr3_aa: CASSLTSGEDTQYF; cdr3_nt: TGCGCCAGCAGCCTGACTAGCGGGGAAGATACGCAGTATTTT
j_call: TRBJ2-4; d_call: TRBD2; v_call: TRBV20-1; clone_size: NA; cdr3_aa: CSAGGTSGSKNIQYF; cdr3_nt: TGCAGTGCTGGCGGGACTAGCGGATCCAAAAACATTCAGTACTTC
j_call: TRBJ1-5; d_call: TRBD1; v_call: TRBV4-3; clone_size: few; cdr3_aa: CASSRWTGSNQPQHF; cdr3_nt: TGCGCCAGCAGCCGATGGACAGGGAGCAATCAGCCCCAGCATTTT
j_call: TRBJ2-3; d_call: NA; v_call: TRBV10-3; clone_size: NA; cdr3_aa: CAISNVGRDTQYF; cdr3_nt: TGTGCCATCAGTAACGTAGGGAGGGATACGCAGTATTTT
j_call: TRBJ1-5; d_call: NA; v_call: TRBV18; clone_size: NA; cdr3_aa: CASSPVVSNQPQHF; cdr3_nt: TGTGCCAGCTCACCCGTCGTGAGCAATCAGCCCCAGCATTTT
j_call: TRBJ2-1; d_call: NA; v_call: TRBV7-2; clone_size: NA; cdr3_aa: CASSLAGEIGNEQFF; cdr3_nt: TGTGCCAGCAGCTTAGCGGGGGAGATCGGCAATGAGCAGTTCTTC
j_call: TRBJ1-1; d_call: TRBD1; v_call: TRBV10-3; clone_size: NA; cdr3_aa: CAISEQGAREAFF; cdr3_nt: TGTGCCATCAGTGAACAGGGGGCCAGGGAAGCTTTCTTT
j_call: TRBJ1-5; d_call: TRBD1; v_call: TRBV20-1; clone_size: NA; cdr3_aa: CSASWGQGVNQPQHF; cdr3_nt: TGCAGTGCTAGTTGGGGACAGGGGGTCAATCAGCCCCAGCATTTT
j_call: TRBJ2-1; d_call: NA; v_call: TRBV7-8; clone_size: NA; cdr3_aa: CASSLHSGGYNEQFF; cdr3_nt: TGTGCCAGCAGCTTACATAGCGGAGGCTACAATGAGCAGTTCTTC
j_call: TRBJ2-7; d_call: NA; v_call: TRBV7-2; clone_size: NA; cdr3_aa: CASSFQGTGSYEQYF; cdr3_nt: TGTGCCAGCAGCTTCCAGGGGACCGGCTCCTACGAGCAGTACTTC
j_call: TRBJ1-6; d_call: NA; v_call: TRBV7-2; clone_size: few; cdr3_aa: CASSFAAENSPLHF; cdr3_nt: TGTGCCAGCAGCTTTGCTGCAGAGAATTCACCCCTCCACTTT
j_call: TRBJ2-7; d_call: NA; v_call: TRBV29-1; clone_size: few; cdr3_aa: CSVDSNYEQYF; cdr3_nt: TGCAGCGTTGACTCTAACTACGAGCAGTACTTC
j_call: TRBJ2-2; d_call: NA; v_call: TRBV5-1; clone_size: NA; cdr3_aa: CASSTTRTAWTTGELFF; cdr3_nt: TGCGCCAGCAGCACAACTAGGACCGCTTGGACCACCGGGGAGCTGTTTTTT
j_call: TRBJ2-5; d_call: TRBD1; v_call: TRBV29-1; clone_size: few; cdr3_aa: CSVEQGGVLETQYF; cdr3_nt: TGCAGCGTTGAGCAAGGGGGCGTTCTAGAGACCCAGTACTTC
j_call: TRBJ1-6; d_call: NA; v_call: TRBV4-1; clone_size: few; cdr3_aa: CASSRLTLSSPLHF; cdr3_nt: TGCGCCAGCAGCCGCCTTACCCTATCTTCACCCCTCCACTTT
j_call: TRBJ1-1; d_call: NA; v_call: TRBV12-3/TRBV12-4; clone_size: many; cdr3_aa: CASSPLRTEAFF; cdr3_nt: TGTGCCAGCAGCCCGTTGCGGACTGAAGCTTTCTTT
j_call: TRBJ2-1; d_call: TRBD1; v_call: TRBV7-8; clone_size: few; cdr3_aa: CASSSGGGRGNEQFF; cdr3_nt: TGTGCCAGCAGCTCAGGGGGTGGGAGAGGCAATGAGCAGTTCTTC
j_call: TRBJ2-2; d_call: NA; v_call: TRBV6-2/TRBV6-3; clone_size: NA; cdr3_aa: CASSNYANTGELFF; cdr3_nt: TGTGCCAGCAGTAACTATGCGAACACCGGGGAGCTGTTTTTT
j_call: TRBJ1-4; d_call: TRBD1; v_call: TRBV19; clone_size: few; cdr3_aa: CATSTGTGTTNEKLFF; cdr3_nt: TGTGCCACCTCGACCGGGACAGGGACAACTAATGAAAAACTGTTTTTT
j_call: TRBJ2-3; d_call: NA; v_call: TRBV15; clone_size: NA; cdr3_aa: CATSRDRTGLFTDTQYF; cdr3_nt: TGTGCCACCAGCAGAGATAGAACAGGGCTTTTCACAGATACGCAGTATTTT
j_call: TRBJ2-7; d_call: TRBD2; v_call: TRBV4-3; clone_size: few; cdr3_aa: CASSQDQGLGLASEQYF; cdr3_nt: TGCGCCAGCAGCCAAGATCAGGGTCTCGGACTAGCTAGCGAGCAGTACTTC
j_call: TRBJ2-5; d_call: TRBD2; v_call: TRBV7-9; clone_size: NA; cdr3_aa: CSSSLVASGYQETQYF; cdr3_nt: TGTTCCAGCAGCTTAGTGGCTAGCGGGTACCAAGAGACCCAGTACTTC